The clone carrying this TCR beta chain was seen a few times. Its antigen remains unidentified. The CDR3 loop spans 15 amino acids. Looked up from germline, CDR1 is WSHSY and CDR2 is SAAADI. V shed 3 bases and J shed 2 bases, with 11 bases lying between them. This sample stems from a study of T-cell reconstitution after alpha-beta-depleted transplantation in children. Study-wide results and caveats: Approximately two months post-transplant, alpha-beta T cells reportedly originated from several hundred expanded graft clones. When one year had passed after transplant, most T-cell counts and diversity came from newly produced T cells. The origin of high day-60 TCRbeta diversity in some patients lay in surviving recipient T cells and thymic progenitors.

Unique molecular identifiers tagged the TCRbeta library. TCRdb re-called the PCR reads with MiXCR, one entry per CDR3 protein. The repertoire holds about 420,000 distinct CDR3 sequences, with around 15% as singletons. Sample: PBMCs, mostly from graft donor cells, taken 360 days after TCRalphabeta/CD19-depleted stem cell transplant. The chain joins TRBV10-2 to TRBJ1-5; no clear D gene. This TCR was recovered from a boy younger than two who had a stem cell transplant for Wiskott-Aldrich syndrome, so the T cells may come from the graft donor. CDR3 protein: CASSDSAFGNQPQHF. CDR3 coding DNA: TGCGCCAGCAGTGATTCGGCCTTCGGCAATCAGCCCCAGCATTTT.